This T cell receptor beta chain was recovered during a study of shared clonotypes between healthy human individuals. About the study: CD4 naive and memory got three plates each, CD8 naive two, CD8 memory one. Notes on the study in general: Measured sharing among donors was expected to vary with sequencing depth. Four donors shared approximately 5% of their naive CD4 clonotypes.

CDR1 MNHEY and CDR2 SMNVEV come from the germline V gene (reference sequence). Trimming removed 2 bases at V and 1 base at J, with 4 bases between. The CDR3 is 13 amino acids. Profiled with immunoSEQ multiplex PCR; TCRdb holds only in-frame clones, not every one. The data show around 940,000 clones, approximately 80% seen once. About this clone: As yet, its antigen is unknown.

CD45RA+ naive and CD45RA-negative memory subsets were separated from CD4+ cells. Source material: memory CD4+ T cells sorted from blood. Subset here: CD45RA-negative fraction. This chain joins TRBV27 and TRBJ2-3; no clear D gene. This TCR was sampled from a man younger than 35 in good health. The CDR3 region has the DNA TGTGCCAGCAGTTTAGCGGGCACAGATACGCAGTATTTT. It specifies CASSLAGTDTQYF.